This is a list of T cell receptor beta chains from one sample in a study of OX40 agonist ivuxolimab in advanced cancers. Sequencing used immunoSEQ multiplex PCR; TCRdb keeps in-frame clones, though not all of them. The sample holds about 44,000 clones, over 85% seen once. The sequences come from CD4+ or CD8+ T cells sorted from blood, collected in a trial of the OX40 agonist ivuxolimab. The origin of the receptors is an adult with an advanced solid tumor such as melanoma, head and neck, liver or kidney cancer. Both conserved end residues are part of each CDR3. A D gene is named only where the DNA matches it firmly. Clone size is given for some rows only: seen once, a few or many times, or a class if the clone is expanded.

CDR3 length	D gene	clone size	V gene	J gene	CDR3 protein	CDR3 DNA
14	.	.	TRBV7-2	TRBJ2-3	CASSPVVGGDTQYF	TGTGCCAGCAGCCCCGTGGTAGGCGGAGATACGCAGTATTTT
16	TRBD2	.	TRBV9	TRBJ2-1	CASSPARGGGASEQFF	TGTGCCAGCAGCCCGGCCCGCGGCGGGGGGGCATCCGAGCAGTTCTTC
13	TRBD1	.	TRBV9	TRBJ1-2	CASSVTGAYGYTF	TGTGCCAGCAGCGTGACAGGGGCTTATGGCTACACCTTC
15	.	.	TRBV4-1	TRBJ2-5	CASSQENQVQETQYF	TGCGCCAGCAGCCAAGAGAATCAGGTTCAAGAGACCCAGTACTTC
13	TRBD1	.	TRBV5-6	TRBJ2-1	CASSSDRDNEQFF	TGTGCCAGCAGCTCGGACAGGGACAATGAGCAGTTCTTC
15	.	.	TRBV28	TRBJ2-7	CASSAPGGLVGEQYF	TGTGCCAGCAGTGCCCCAGGAGGGTTGGTCGGCGAGCAGTACTTC
12	.	.	TRBV7-4	TRBJ1-2	CASSSRTGGYTF	TGTGCCAGCAGCTCCCGGACGGGTGGCTACACCTTC
12	.	once	TRBV7-9	TRBJ2-1	CASSNPATEQFF	TGTGCCAGCAGCAATCCCGCCACCGAGCAGTTCTTC
15	TRBD2	.	TRBV7-6	TRBJ2-5	CASSLFAGGQETQYF	TGTGCCAGCAGTCTCTTCGCGGGGGGGCAAGAGACCCAGTACTTC
15	.	.	TRBV7-6	TRBJ2-7	CASSLAEAGSSGQYF	TGTGCCAGCAGCTTAGCTGAGGCAGGGAGCTCCGGGCAGTACTTC
16	.	.	TRBV6-6	TRBJ1-2	CASSLTQVGGNYGYTF	TGTGCCAGCAGCTTGACCCAAGTAGGAGGGAACTATGGCTACACCTTC
13	.	.	TRBV6-5	TRBJ2-1	CASSYSNINEQFF	TGTGCCAGCAGTTACTCGAATATTAATGAGCAGTTCTTC
12	.	.	TRBV2	TRBJ2-1	CASSGAGNEQFF	TGTGCCAGCAGTGGGGCAGGGAATGAGCAGTTCTTC
11	.	.	TRBV7-2	TRBJ2-7	CASSSTGEQYF	TGTGCCAGCAGCTCCACAGGGGAGCAGTACTTC
15	.	.	TRBV7-6	TRBJ2-2	CASSSTTWNTGELFF	TGTGCCAGCAGCTCTACCACCTGGAACACCGGGGAGCTGTTTTTT
13	.	.	TRBV9	TRBJ1-1	CASSAGPNTEAFF	TGTGCCAGCAGCGCCGGCCCGAACACTGAAGCTTTCTTT
11	.	.	TRBV20-1	TRBJ2-1	CSAVPTNEQFF	TGCAGTGCAGTTCCGACCAATGAGCAGTTCTTC
14	TRBD1	.	TRBV10-3	TRBJ1-3	CAGTGGSTGNTIYF	TGTGCCGGCACAGGGGGCTCGACTGGAAACACCATATATTTT
13	.	.	TRBV6-5	TRBJ2-5	CASSYFGGETQYF	TGTGCCAGCAGTTACTTCGGGGGAGAGACCCAGTACTTC
11	.	.	TRBV2	TRBJ2-7	CASLKSYEQYF	TGTGCCAGCCTAAAGAGCTACGAGCAGTACTTC
11	.	.	TRBV4-1	TRBJ1-2	CASSQDGGYTF	TGCGCCAGCAGCCAAGATGGTGGCTACACCTTC
10	.	.	TRBV6-4	TRBJ2-7	CASSEYEQYF	TGTGCCAGCAGTGAATACGAGCAGTACTTC
14	TRBD1	.	TRBV28	TRBJ2-1	CASSTTGFYNEQFF	TGTGCCAGCAGTACGACAGGGTTCTACAATGAGCAGTTCTTC
16	.	.	TRBV28	TRBJ2-3	CASSFPSGPSTDTQYF	TGTGCCAGCAGTTTCCCGAGCGGGCCCAGCACAGATACGCAGTATTTT
11	.	.	TRBV16	TRBJ2-5	CASSTGETQYF	TGTGCCAGCTCCACCGGGGAGACCCAGTACTTC
18	.	.	TRBV4-3	TRBJ1-2	CASSQDVSGIGANYGYTF	TGCGCCAGCAGCCAAGACGTATCGGGGATCGGGGCTAACTATGGCTACACCTTC
13	.	.	TRBV29-1	TRBJ1-2	CSVERVTNYGYTF	TGCAGCGTTGAAAGGGTTACTAACTATGGCTACACCTTC